The 24 T cell receptor beta chains listed next were all sequenced from one sample in a study of CD8+CD57+ T cells in acquired aplastic anemia. Patients picked for sequencing had shown CD8+CD57+ cell expansion detected by flow cytometry. Genomic DNA templated the TCR beta VDJ and CDR3 profiling. From the reads, TCRdb called clonotypes with MiXCR, one entry per CDR3 protein. The table has more than 45,000 distinct CDR3 sequences, roughly three fifths seen once. Sequencing input: sorted CD4+, CD8+, or CD8+CD57+ T cells (not recorded which) from PBMCs. The source of these receptors is a human donor with aplastic anemia.

Concerning this clonotype itself: Germline and junction disagree at one end, which may indicate a read error. The V call is TRBV4-1, the J call TRBJ1-5; D gene ambiguous. CDR3 length: 16 residues. The V gene's germline CDR1 is MGHRA and CDR2 YSYEKL. CDR3: CASSPTIPPSNQPQHF. The DNA of the CDR3 is TGCGCCAGCAGCCCCACGATACCACCTAGCAATCAGCCCCAGCATTTC.

The rearrangement uses TRBV7-9 and TRBJ1-2; D is unresolved. The CDR3 sequence is 13 residues long. The germline gives CDR1 SEHNR, CDR2 FQNEAQ (reference sequence). The V end lost 3 bases, the J end lost 4 bases, and 9 bases lay between the germline ends. The CDR3 nucleotides are TGTGCCAGCAGCTTCAAGGATGGCTATGGCTACACCTTC. This sequence encodes CASSFKDGYGYTF.

V and J are TRBV9 and TRBJ2-5, with 7 bases matching TRBD2. The J segment lost 4 bases and the V segment lost 4 bases, leaving 13 bases of the junction unmatched. The germline gives CDR1 SGDLS, CDR2 YYNGEE. The length of the CDR3 is 16 residues. The CDR3 bases are TGTGCCAGCAGCCCCCCGTGGGAGGGGTTAGGAGAGACCCAGTACTTC. Its protein product is CASSPPWEGLGETQYF.

The chain has TRBV2 and TRBJ1-1; D possibly corresponds to TRBD1 (5 bases). The CDR3 has 11 residues. Germline V gives CDR1 SNHLY, CDR2 FYNNEI. V was pared by 6 bases and J by 6 bases, with 8 bases between. CDR3 sequence reads: CASRTASEAFF. As DNA, the CDR3 is TGTGCCAGCAGGACAGCGTCTGAAGCTTTCTTT.

This clonotype was recorded at least ten times. This chain connects TRBV9 to TRBJ2-1; 9 bases are shared with TRBD1. V gave up 3 bases and J gave up 7 bases; unmatched junction bases: 5. CDR1 and CDR2 from the germline V gene are SGDLS and YYNGEE. The CDR3 consists of 14 residues. The CDR3 DNA follows: TGTGCCAGCAGCGCACAGGGGGCGTCGAATGAGCAGTTCTTC. This encodes CASSAQGASNEQFF.

This clonotype has just a few counts. The gene calls are TRBV20-1 and TRBJ2-3, with TRBD2 identical over 11 bases. The CDR3 is made up of 15 amino acids. Germline values: CDR1 DFQATT, CDR2 SNEGSKA (reference sequence). Trimming cost V 8 bases and J 0 bases; bases outside gene matches: 7. This chain's CDR3 is CSTDGTSGSTDTQYF. Written as DNA, the CDR3 is TGCAGTACTGACGGGACTAGCGGTAGCACAGATACGCAGTATTTT.

In this sample, this clonotype turned up a few times. J is TRBJ2-7 and V is TRBV10-3; D call uncertain. V lost 2 bases and J 2 bases, leaving 7 bases between the germline ends. Germline CDR1 reads ENHRY; CDR2 reads SYGVKD. The CDR3 is 13 residues long. The CDR3 loop reads CAISERPPYEQYF. In DNA form, the CDR3 reads TGTGCCATCAGTGAGAGGCCACCCTACGAGCAGTACTTC.

This clonotype was counted ten times or more. At one boundary the junction diverges from the germline segment, which might be a read error. This chain joins TRBV2 and TRBJ1-3; tentatively, D is TRBD1 (6 bases). CDR3 length: 18 amino acids. Germline loops: CDR1 SNHLY, CDR2 FYNNEI. This chain's CDR3 is CATSKNRDIRLIGNTIYF. The CDR3 bases are TGTGCCACCAGTAAGAACCGGGACATAAGACTAATTGGAAACACCATATATTTT.

This clonotype was seen repeatedly, ten times or more. V and J are TRBV7-9 and TRBJ1-2, with 7 bases matching TRBD1. The J segment lost 5 bases and the V segment lost 5 bases, leaving 5 bases of the junction unmatched. Germline values: CDR1 SEHNR, CDR2 FQNEAQ (reference sequence). This CDR3 contains 13 residues. Here the CDR3 DNA reads TGTGCCAGCAGCCCAGGGGGGGTATATGGCTACACCTTC. It yields the protein CASSPGGVYGYTF. Full variable domain (outside the CDR3, taken from reference TRBV7-9 and TRBJ1-2): DTGVSQNPRHKITKRGQNVTFRCDPISEHNRLYWYRQTLGQGPEFLTYFQNEAQLEKSRLLSDRFSAERPKGSFSTLEIQRTEQGDSAMYLCASSPGGVYGYTFGSGTRLTVV.

CDR3 DNA: TGTGCCAGCAGCTTATCCCGGGGGAGAGGAGAGACCCAGTACTTC. Protein product: CASSLSRGRGETQYF. V gene TRBV7-2 combines with J gene TRBJ2-5, with D possibly being TRBD2 (6 bases). CDR1 and CDR2 (germline): SGHTA, FQGNSA. The CDR3 has 15 amino acids. V was cut by 2 bases and J by 4 bases, with 14 bases left in between.

This clonotype was detected only once. This chain joins TRBV7-9 and TRBJ1-6, with 7 bases lining up with TRBD1. The CDR3 totals 15 residues. J lost 6 bases, V lost 5 bases, and 7 bases had no gene match. CDR1 and CDR2 from the germline V gene are SEHNR and FQNEAQ (reference sequence). CDR3 DNA: TGTGCCAGCAGCCGTGGTGAGGGGGCTAATTCACCCCTCCACTTT. Translating gives CASSRGEGANSPLHF.

This clonotype was detected only a few times. The chain employs TRBV27 and TRBJ2-1, with TRBD2 identical over 8 bases. Germline V gene data show CDR1 as MNHEY and CDR2 as SMNVEV (reference sequence). The CDR3 covers 16 residues. Unmatched junction bases numbered 12, after V lost 5 bases and J lost 6 bases. CDR3 sequence reads: CASSITRGDIVNEQFF. The CDR3 bases are TGTGCCAGCAGTATAACGCGGGGGGACATCGTCAATGAGCAGTTCTTC.

The chain joins TRBV25-1 to TRBJ1-2; 10 bases agree with TRBD1. The CDR3 contains 13 residues. CDR1 is MGHDK, CDR2 SYGVNS, per germline. With V trimmed by 6 bases and J by 7 bases, 5 bases remained unmatched. CDR3 nucleotides: TGTGCCAGCAGGGGGACAGGGGTAGGTGGCTACACCTTC. Its protein product is CASRGTGVGGYTF.

The table lists this clonotype with many counts. The chain employs TRBV6-1 and TRBJ2-7; D perhaps matches TRBD1 (6 bases). The V end lost 7 bases, the J end lost 1 base, and 14 bases lay between the germline ends. The CDR3 loop spans 14 amino acids. Germline V gives CDR1 MNHNS, CDR2 SASEGT. CDR3 region: CASMSQTGSYEQYF. The CDR3 DNA is TGTGCCAGCATGTCCCAAACAGGGTCCTACGAGCAGTACTTC.

This clonotype was counted many times. V usage is TRBV13 and J usage is TRBJ2-1, with TRBD2 matching over 8 bases. The junction had 4 bases not matched to a gene; V was cut back by 10 bases and J by 2 bases. The V gene's germline CDR1 is PRHDT and CDR2 FYEKMQ (reference sequence). The CDR3 length is 13 residues. DNA of the CDR3: TGTGCCACTCGGGGGGGCCCCTACAATGAGCAGTTCTTC. It yields the protein CATRGGPYNEQFF.

This clonotype was counted many times. V usage is TRBV16 and J usage is TRBJ2-7; TRBD1 aligns across 11 bases. V lost 4 bases, J lost 0 bases, and 8 bases stayed unmatched. The CDR3 extends over 17 amino acids. The V gene's germline CDR1 is KGHSY and CDR2 FQNENV. CDR3 sequence reads: CASSPGTGGTGSYEQYF. CDR3 in DNA: TGTGCCAGCAGCCCCGGGACAGGGGGAACAGGCTCCTACGAGCAGTACTTC.

This chain links TRBV10-2 with TRBJ2-7; 9 bases line up with TRBD2. This CDR3 has 15 amino acids. The germline CDR1 and CDR2 sequences are WSHSY and SAAADI. V shed 5 bases and J 0 bases; nucleotides not matched to a gene: 5. The CDR3 spells CASSKRLADSYEQYF. The DNA of the CDR3 is TGCGCCAGCAGTAAAAGACTAGCGGACTCCTACGAGCAGTACTTC.

As to this clonotype: An end of the junction differs from the germline gene, which may be a read error. The chain links TRBV4-3 to TRBJ2-2; a weak D match, TRBD1 (5 bases). CDR3 length equals 16 residues. Germline V gene lookup returns CDR1 LGHNA and CDR2 YSLEER. The CDR3 reads CAGSQDPADTTGELFF. CDR3 nucleotide sequence: TGCGCCGGCAGCCAAGATCCCGCGGACACCACCGGGGAGCTGTTTTTT.

This clonotype is medium-sized within its sample. V is TRBV2 and J is TRBJ2-7; 12 bases match TRBD1. Germline V gene sequence: CDR1 SNHLY, CDR2 FYNNEI. The ends lost 6 bases at V and 7 bases at J; junction bases unmatched: 7. There are 14 residues in the CDR3. The CDR3 coding sequence is TGTGCCAGCAGCAGGGGACAGGGGGCGAGAGAGCAGTACTTC. This codes for CASSRGQGAREQYF.

The genes are TRBV12-3 or TRBV12-4 and TRBJ1-2; TRBD1 matches at 9 bases. Trimming cost V 2 bases and J 4 bases; bases outside gene matches: 5. The CDR3 covers 15 residues. The CDR3 DNA reads TGTGCCAGCAGTTTACCCGGGACAGGGAGCTATGGCTACACCTTC. Translation gives CASSLPGTGSYGYTF.

The rearrangement joins TRBV10-3 to TRBJ2-3, with a weak D call TRBD2 (6 bases). V was pared by 10 bases and J by 3 bases, with 20 bases between. CDR3 length: 15 amino acids. Germline V gene sequence: CDR1 ENHRY, CDR2 SYGVKD. CDR3 protein: CATDKEGRRTDTQYF. The CDR3 coding sequence is TGTGCCACCGACAAGGAGGGGAGGAGAACAGATACGCAGTATTTT.

The chain employs TRBV7-9 and TRBJ1-1; D gene unclear. Trimming took off 1 base at V and 2 bases at J, with 11 bases between the two ends. The CDR3 covers 15 residues. Germline loops: CDR1 SEHNR, CDR2 FQNEAQ (reference sequence). The CDR3 loop is CASSLGLAENTEAFF. The DNA for the CDR3 is TGTGCCAGCAGCTTAGGGTTGGCAGAAAACACTGAAGCTTTCTTT.

This chain uses TRBV24-1 with TRBJ2-5; 8 bases are a match to TRBD2. The germline V gene has CDR1 KGHDR and CDR2 SFDVKD. The CDR3 has 15 residues. Trimming removed 3 bases from V and 5 bases from J; junction bases left unmatched: 7. This CDR3 reads CATSDLLSGVETQYF. CDR3 bases: TGTGCCACCAGTGATCTGCTTAGCGGGGTTGAGACCCAGTACTTC.

This clonotype has at least ten counts. The chain links TRBV4-1 to TRBJ2-7, with D perhaps matching TRBD1 (6 bases). Trimming cost V 3 bases and J 3 bases, with 12 bases left between them. Germline assignment: CDR1 MGHRA and CDR2 YSYEKL. The CDR3 is made up of 14 amino acids. The CDR3 sequence: CASSHYGDIYEQYF. The CDR3 DNA reads as TGCGCCAGCAGCCATTATGGGGACATCTACGAGCAGTACTTC.